The clone carrying this T cell receptor beta chain was seen a single time. The data were obtained in a study of control samples from healthy donors and cancer patients. The CDR3 has 13 amino acids. Between the trimmed V and J ends, which lost 3 bases and 4 bases, there was a span of 9 bases. Per germline, CDR1 SEHNR and CDR2 FQNEAQ (reference sequence). Generated by immunoSEQ multiplex PCR, the TCRdb table keeps only in-frame clones and is missing some. The sample contains roughly 170,000 clones, 91% of which appear only once. This receptor was taken from a middle-aged woman in good health. Sequenced material: blood. The chain joins TRBV7-9 to TRBJ1-1, with D maybe TRBD1 (6 bases). Here the CDR3 reads CASSFQQGTEAFF. CDR3 bases: TGTGCCAGCAGCTTCCAACAGGGCACTGAAGCTTTCTTT. Drawing the rest from reference TRBV7-9 and TRBJ1-1, the complete variable domain is DTGVSQNPRHKITKRGQNVTFRCDPISEHNRLYWYRQTLGQGPEFLTYFQNEAQLEKSRLLSDRFSAERPKGSFSTLEIQRTEQGDSAMYLCASSFQQGTEAFFGQGTRLTVV.